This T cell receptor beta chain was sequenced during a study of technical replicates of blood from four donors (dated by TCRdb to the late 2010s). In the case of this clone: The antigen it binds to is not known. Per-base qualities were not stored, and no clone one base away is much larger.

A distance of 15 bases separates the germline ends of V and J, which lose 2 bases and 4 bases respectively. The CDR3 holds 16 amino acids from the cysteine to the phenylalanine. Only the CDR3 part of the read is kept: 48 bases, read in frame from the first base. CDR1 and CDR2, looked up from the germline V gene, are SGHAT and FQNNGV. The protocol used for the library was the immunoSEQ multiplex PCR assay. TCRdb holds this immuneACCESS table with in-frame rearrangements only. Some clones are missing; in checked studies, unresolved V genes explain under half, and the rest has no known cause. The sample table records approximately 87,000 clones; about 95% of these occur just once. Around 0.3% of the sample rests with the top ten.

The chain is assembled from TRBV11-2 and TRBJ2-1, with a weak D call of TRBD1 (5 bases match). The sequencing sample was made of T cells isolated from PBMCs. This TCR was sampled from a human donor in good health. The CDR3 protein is CASSLWALGDYNEQFF. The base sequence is TGTGCCAGCAGCTTATGGGCCCTAGGGGATTACAATGAGCAGTTCTTC.